This passage covers 11 T cell receptor beta chains from one sample sequenced in a study of cytomegalovirus exposure and HLA in healthy donors. PCR amplification relied on 60 Vbeta primers (plus 13 Jbeta primers). TCRdb's copy holds only in-frame clones and misses some; the assay was immunoSEQ multiplex PCR. Of roughly 160,000 clones listed, about two thirds are singletons. What was sequenced was PBMCs. All receptors come from a woman in her twenties or thirties in good health and CMV-seronegative.

This clone was seen a few times. V and J are TRBV19 and TRBJ1-2; tentatively, D is TRBD1 (6 bases). Germline V gene lookup returns CDR1 LNHDA and CDR2 SQIVND (reference sequence). V was pared by 10 bases and J by 0 bases, with 15 bases between. This CDR3 spans 14 amino acids. The DNA for the CDR3 is TGTGCCACCCTCGGACAGCTAACTAACTATGGCTACACCTTC. It encodes CATLGQLTNYGYTF.

This chain uses TRBV19 with TRBJ1-2; 7 positions match TRBD1. J lost 5 bases, V lost 6 bases, and 9 bases had no gene match. Germline CDR1 reads LNHDA; CDR2 reads SQIVND (reference sequence). The CDR3 runs to 14 residues. CDR3 in amino acids: CASRRDSEGYGYTF. CDR3 nucleotides: TGTGCCAGTAGACGGGACAGCGAGGGGTATGGCTACACCTTC.

This clone has more than one count but fewer than ten. The chain combines TRBV27 with TRBJ2-1, with 14 positions matching TRBD2. V was pared by 5 bases and J by 12 bases, with 12 bases of the junction left unmatched. The CDR3 length is 16 residues. Per germline, CDR1 MNHEY and CDR2 SMNVEV (reference sequence). CDR3 loop: CASSPLPGLAGVGQFF. The CDR3 DNA is TGTGCCAGCAGTCCCCTACCGGGACTAGCGGGAGTTGGGCAGTTCTTC.

This clone has just a few counts. The rearrangement joins TRBV21-1 to TRBJ2-5; the table's D call, TRBD2, has no DNA check behind it. TRBV21-1 corresponds to a pseudogene. This CDR3 has 18 residues. The CDR3 here is CASSTYRKDSGSGGTQYF. Written as DNA, the CDR3 is TGTGCCAGCAGCACGTACCGGAAGGACTCCGGGTCTGGTGGGACCCAGTACTTC.

The V gene is TRBV30, the J gene TRBJ1-6, with a weak D call TRBD1 (5 bases). Germline V gives CDR1 GTSNPN, CDR2 SVGIG (reference sequence). This CDR3 region has 12 residues. Trimming stripped 2 bases from V and 10 bases from J, with 9 bases between. The CDR3 spells CAWSRGNSPLHF. CDR3 nucleotides: TGTGCCTGGAGTCGGGGGAACTCACCCCTCCACTTT.

This rearrangement joins TRBV7-3 to TRBJ1-1, with D unclear. V shed 3 bases and J shed 3 bases, with 14 bases lying between them. The CDR3 has 15 residues. CDR1 is SGHTA, CDR2 FQGTGA, per germline. The CDR3 DNA is TGTGCCAGCAGCTTTGCGTCGGGAGCGGACACTGAAGCTTTCTTT. Translating it yields CASSFASGADTEAFF.

The chain combines TRBV16 with TRBJ2-1, with D hard to call. V was clipped by 4 bases and J by 0 bases, with 10 bases between them. CDR3 length equals 15 residues. Germline V gene lookup returns CDR1 KGHSY and CDR2 FQNENV. CDR3 DNA: TGTGCCAGCAGCCTCCGCCGCGCCTCCTACAATGAGCAGTTCTTC. Translating it yields CASSLRRASYNEQFF.

The gene calls are TRBV9 and TRBJ1-5; the D gene is possibly TRBD1 (5 bases). Germline V gene lookup returns CDR1 SGDLS and CDR2 YYNGEE. V was pared by 0 bases and J by 4 bases, with 5 bases between. This CDR3 contains 13 residues. The CDR3 loop is CASSVGQNQPQHF. The CDR3 nucleotides are TGTGCCAGCAGCGTAGGACAGAATCAGCCCCAGCATTTT.

CDR3 coding DNA: TGTGCCAGCAGTCCCACAGGGGTTCAGCCCCAGCATTTT. This gives the protein CASSPTGVQPQHF. V is TRBV6-1 and J is TRBJ1-5; 7 nucleotides agree with TRBD1. V dropped 5 bases and J dropped 6; count of bases not matched to a gene: 4. The CDR3 extends over 13 amino acids. CDR1 MNHNS and CDR2 SASEGT come from the germline V gene.

The V gene is TRBV30, the J gene TRBJ1-1, with D possibly TRBD1 on 5 matching bases. V dropped 0 bases and J dropped 3 bases, with 11 bases sitting between them. Looked up from germline, CDR1 is GTSNPN and CDR2 is SVGIG (reference sequence). This CDR3 is 14 amino acids long. CDR3 sequence (DNA): TGTGCCTGGAGTGTACTCGGAGGGGACACTGAAGCTTTCTTT. This translates into CAWSVLGGDTEAFF. Together with reference TRBV30 and TRBJ1-1, the CDR3 gives the full variable domain: SQTIHQWPATLVQPVGSPLSLECTVEGTSNPNLYWYRQAAGRGLQLLFYSVGIGQISSEVPQNLSASRPQDRQFILSSKKLLLSDSGFYLCAWSVLGGDTEAFFGQGTRLTVV.

The V and J genes are TRBV7-9 and TRBJ1-2; D unresolved. V was trimmed by 2 bases and J by 3 bases, leaving 7 bases between them. The CDR3 consists of 13 residues. Germline loops: CDR1 SEHNR, CDR2 FQNEAQ (reference sequence). The CDR3 loop is CASSLQEYYGYTF. CDR3 nucleotides: TGTGCCAGCAGCTTACAGGAATACTATGGCTACACCTTC.